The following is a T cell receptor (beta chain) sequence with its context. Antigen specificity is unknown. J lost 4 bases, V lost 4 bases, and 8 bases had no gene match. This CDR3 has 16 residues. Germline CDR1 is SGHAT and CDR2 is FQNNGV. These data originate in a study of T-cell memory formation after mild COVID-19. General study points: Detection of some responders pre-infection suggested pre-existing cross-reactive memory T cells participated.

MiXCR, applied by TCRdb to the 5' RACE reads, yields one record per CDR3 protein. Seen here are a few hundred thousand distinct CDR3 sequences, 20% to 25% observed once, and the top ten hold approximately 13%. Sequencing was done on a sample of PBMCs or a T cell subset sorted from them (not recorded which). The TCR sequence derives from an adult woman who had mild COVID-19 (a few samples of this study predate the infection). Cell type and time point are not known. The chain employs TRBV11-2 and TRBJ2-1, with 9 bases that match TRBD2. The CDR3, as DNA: TGTGCCAGCAGCTCCACGATAGCGGGGGCATACAATGAGCAGTTCTTC. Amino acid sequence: CASSSTIAGAYNEQFF.